This T cell receptor (beta chain) was sequenced in a study of siplizumab effects on memory and regulatory T cells. Study-level results: There was no confirmation of the suppressive function of proliferating Tregs from siplizumab cultures. For mappable alloreactive CD4+ clones, the mean Treg-derived fraction was 68.8% with siplizumab and 25% to 30% in controls. The drug siplizumab significantly decreased the alloreactive sequences that could be traced to unstimulated CD4+ memory cells. Naive T cells, seemingly more diverse than memory cells, seemed major alloresponse contributors.

Data came from immunoSEQ multiplex PCR; TCRdb stores just in-frame clones and leaves some out. Of some 100,000 clones in the sample, about 95% were seen once. Germline CDR1 is SEHNR and CDR2 is FQNEAQ (reference sequence). CDR3 length: 14 amino acids. Trimming took 5 bases from V and 7 from J; bases not matched to a gene: 6. This clone came up once. The antigen is not known. The chain couples TRBV7-9 to TRBJ2-7; TRBD2 matches 12 bases. This receptor was obtained from a human donor in good health. The source material was non-Treg CD4+ T cells sorted from blood. This CDR3 reads CASSASGRAGEQYF. The CDR3 DNA reads TGTGCCAGCAGCGCTAGCGGGAGGGCGGGTGAGCAGTACTTC. The whole variable domain, filled in from reference TRBV7-9 and TRBJ2-7, reads DTGVSQNPRHKITKRGQNVTFRCDPISEHNRLYWYRQTLGQGPEFLTYFQNEAQLEKSRLLSDRFSAERPKGSFSTLEIQRTEQGDSAMYLCASSASGRAGEQYFGPGTRLTVT.